The next 18 T cell receptor beta chains were all read from a single sample in a study of T cells in pancreatic ductal adenocarcinoma. Method: immunoSEQ multiplex PCR; TCRdb's copy keeps in-frame clones and lacks some. The sample holds around 9,300 clones, roughly 89% seen once. Surgery without prior neoadjuvant therapy was the treatment of the selected pancreatic ductal adenocarcinoma patients. Sequencing was carried out using PBMCs. These receptors all stem from a human donor with pancreatic ductal adenocarcinoma.

The chain combines TRBV7-6 with TRBJ2-1; the D gene is possibly TRBD2 (7 bases). The CDR3 runs 18 residues. Trimming pared 2 bases from V and 5 bases from J, leaving 22 bases between. In germline, CDR1 is SGHVS, CDR2 FNYEAQ. The CDR3, as DNA: TGTGCCAGCAGCTTATCCACTGCGGGGGCTAAAATTAACAATGAGCAGTTCTTC. Translation gives CASSLSTAGAKINNEQFF.

Comment on this clone: Distinct nucleotide sequences in the sample also encode this CDR3. V is TRBV7-6 and J is TRBJ2-2; 9 bases agree with TRBD1. Germline loops: CDR1 SGHVS, CDR2 FNYEAQ. J was trimmed by 4 bases and V by 6 bases; bases with no gene match: 9. The CDR3 is 16 amino acids. The CDR3 here is CASRGGRQGGTGELFF. The CDR3 DNA reads as TGTGCCAGCAGGGGAGGGAGACAGGGGGGCACCGGGGAGCTGTTTTTT. The variable domain in full, with the rest retrieved from reference TRBV7-6 and TRBJ2-2, is GAGVSQSPRYKVTKRGQDVALRCDPISGHVSLYWYRQALGQGPEFLTYFNYEAQQDKSGLPNDRFSAERPEGSISTLTIQRTEQRDSAMYRCASRGGRQGGTGELFFGEGSRLTVL.

The count of this clone is one. This chain joins TRBV7-2 and TRBJ2-3, with 13 bases aligning to TRBD2. V was clipped by 5 bases and J by 7 bases; unmatched bases: 3. The germline gives CDR1 SGHTA, CDR2 FQGNSA. CDR3 length: 14 amino acids. This chain's CDR3 is CASSRTSGSYTQYF. The CDR3 DNA follows: TGTGCCAGCAGCCGGACTAGCGGGAGTTATACGCAGTATTTT.

The V and J genes are TRBV11-1 and TRBJ2-7; possibly TRBD2 for D (5 bases). Germline V lookup: CDR1 SGHAT, CDR2 FQDESV (reference sequence). Trimming left V 2 bases short and J 6 bases short, with 17 bases between. This CDR3 has 15 residues. CDR3 residues: CASSLFSGKRREQYF. The DNA of the CDR3 is TGTGCCAGCAGCTTATTCTCGGGAAAGAGGCGCGAGCAGTACTTC.

The CDR3 bases are TGTGCTAGTGCCTCTCGACTAGCGACCGCCTACAATGAGCAGTTCTTC. This gives the protein CASASRLATAYNEQFF. The gene calls are TRBV12-5 and TRBJ2-1; 8 bases map to TRBD2. Trimming removed 7 bases from V and 2 bases from J; junction bases left unmatched: 10. The CDR3 has 16 residues. The germline gives CDR1 LGHNT, CDR2 FRNRAP.

As regards this clone: A junction end diverges from the germline sequence, so it may reflect a read error. Within the sample, other DNA sequences also encode this same CDR3. V is TRBV7-2 and J is TRBJ1-5; 7 nucleotides line up with TRBD1. CDR3 length: 15 residues. The germline V gene encodes CDR1 SGHTA and CDR2 FQGNSA. The CDR3 region has the DNA TGTGCCAGCAGTTTAGCAGGGGGAATGGGGCAGCCCCAGCATTTT. Translating gives CASSLAGGMGQPQHF.

This clone appeared a single time. J is TRBJ2-3 and V is TRBV7-3; TRBD1 is a possible D gene (8 bases). Trimming removed 5 bases at V and 6 bases at J, with 15 bases between. Germline assignment: CDR1 SGHTA and CDR2 FQGTGA. The CDR3 spans 14 residues. CDR3 region: CASSPQQGGDTQYF. CDR3 DNA sequence: TGTGCCAGCAGCCCACAACAGGGGGGGGATACGCAGTATTTT.

This chain links TRBV6-5 with TRBJ1-1, with 8 bases lining up with TRBD1. CDR3 length: 12 amino acids. Per germline, CDR1 MNHEY and CDR2 SVGAGI. V trimming: 6 bases; J trimming: 4 bases; junction bases outside the gene matches: 1. CDR3 loop: CASRTGGTEAFF. The CDR3 region has the DNA TGTGCCAGCAGAACAGGGGGCACTGAAGCTTTCTTT.

V usage is TRBV2 and J usage is TRBJ2-1; 13 bases are a match to TRBD2. CDR1 is SNHLY, CDR2 FYNNEI, per germline. The CDR3 consists of 15 residues. J was trimmed by 6 bases and V by 4 bases; bases with no gene match: 3. The CDR3: CASSGLAGGLNEQFF. The CDR3 bases are TGTGCCAGCAGTGGACTAGCGGGAGGCCTCAATGAGCAGTTCTTC.

The rearrangement joins TRBV5-6 to TRBJ2-7; 8 nucleotides match TRBD1. The CDR3 sequence is 18 residues long. Germline V lookup: CDR1 SGHDT, CDR2 YYEEEE. V gave up 0 bases and J gave up 4 bases; unmatched junction bases: 15. CDR3 sequence: CASSLGPKPGQGGYEQYF. The CDR3, as DNA: TGTGCCAGCAGCTTGGGGCCAAAACCTGGACAGGGTGGATACGAGCAGTACTTC.

The J gene is TRBJ2-1, the V gene TRBV7-8; 10 bases agree with TRBD1. Germline trimming cut 1 base from V and 6 bases from J; bases unmatched to any gene: 0. This CDR3 is built from 14 residues. Germline CDR1 is SGHVS and CDR2 is FQNEAQ. In DNA, the CDR3 is TGTGCCAGCAGCTTAGGGACAGGGGGCAATGAGCAGTTCTTC. Translation: CASSLGTGGNEQFF.

The chain is built from TRBV7-2 and TRBJ2-7, with 7 bases aligning to TRBD1. This CDR3 spans 14 amino acids. Unmatched junction bases numbered 6, after V lost 4 bases and J lost 3 bases. CDR1 SGHTA and CDR2 FQGNSA come from the germline V gene. The CDR3 sequence: CASSSRQGFYEQYF. The CDR3 region has the DNA TGTGCCAGCAGCTCCCGACAGGGTTTCTACGAGCAGTACTTC.

The J gene is TRBJ2-7, the V gene TRBV11-2; 8 nucleotides align to TRBD1. Germline V CDR1 and CDR2: SGHAT, FQNNGV. CDR3 length: 15 residues. V shed 5 bases, J shed 5 bases, and the junction held 11 bases outside the gene matches. The CDR3 loop reads CASSALSGGPNEQYF. For the CDR3, the DNA is TGTGCCAGCAGCGCCCTCTCAGGGGGCCCCAACGAGCAGTACTTC.

This chain uses TRBV28 with TRBJ2-3; 12 bases are a match to TRBD2. The J segment lost 4 bases and the V segment lost 3 bases, leaving 11 bases of the junction unmatched. This CDR3 contains 18 residues. CDR1 and CDR2 from the germline V gene are MDHEN and SYDVKM. CDR3 protein: CASSFSSGRATDPDTQYF. The DNA of the CDR3 is TGTGCCAGCAGTTTCTCTAGCGGGAGGGCCACAGATCCAGATACGCAGTATTTT.

This chain joins TRBV5-1 and TRBJ2-1, with D possibly matching TRBD1 (6 bases). The V and J ends lost 3 bases and 4 bases respectively, with 14 bases between them. CDR3 length: 15 amino acids. Germline V gene sequence: CDR1 SGHRS, CDR2 YFSETQ. CDR3 DNA sequence: TGCGCCAGCAGCTCCGGGACAAGGGGGTACAATGAGCAGTTCTTC. Encoded protein: CASSSGTRGYNEQFF.

The V and J genes are TRBV4-3 and TRBJ1-6; tentatively, D is TRBD1 (5 bases). The CDR3 contains 16 residues. V dropped 1 base and J dropped 11 bases, with 18 bases sitting between them. Germline V CDR1 and CDR2: LGHNA, YSLEER. The CDR3 reads CASSQGSGAGGTPLHF. In DNA, the CDR3 is TGCGCCAGCAGCCAAGGTTCCGGGGCCGGGGGGACACCCCTCCACTTT.

The sample holds a few counts of this clone. This chain joins TRBV5-1 and TRBJ2-5; D not resolved. The germline V and J ends were trimmed by 4 bases and 5 bases, with 9 bases remaining between them. The CDR3 runs to 12 residues. Per the germline V gene, CDR1 is SGHRS and CDR2 is YFSETQ. CDR3 sequence: CASSEEPETQYF. The CDR3 DNA reads as TGCGCCAGCAGCGAGGAACCGGAGACCCAGTACTTC.

Turning to this clone: The same CDR3 arises from other DNA sequences in this sample as well. This rearrangement joins TRBV6-1 to TRBJ1-5, with a weak D call TRBD1 (5 bases). Germline-derived CDR1 and CDR2 are MNHNS and SASEGT. The germline V and J ends were trimmed by 2 bases and 6 bases, with 11 bases remaining between them. The CDR3 loop spans 14 amino acids. The CDR3 bases are TGTGCCAGCAGTGAAAAAGGGGTGGGTCAGCCCCAGCATTTT. It encodes CASSEKGVGQPQHF.